One and the same sample provided the 28 T cell receptor beta chains below, sequenced in a study of human T cells and chemical hapten exposure. Time point denoted: patch test 2, 6 weeks after DPC sensitization. Treatment meaning: therapeutic diphenylcyclopropenone sensitization with weekly scalp DPC. TCRdb passed the RACE reads through MiXCR, listing each CDR3 protein once. The sample has approximately 350,000 distinct CDR3 sequences, about 6% seen once. This specimen was whole blood, taken in connection with sensitization to the hapten diphenylcyclopropenone (DPC). The receptors originated from a woman in her late teens or twenties with alopecia areata. Some clones in this sample may be carry-over from other donors' samples.

Notes on this clonotype: One base away lies a much larger clone, so this may be a sequencing read error. The chain has TRBV5-4 and TRBJ1-1, with 8 bases identical to TRBD1. V was clipped by 5 bases and J by 0 bases; unmatched bases: 12. The length of the CDR3 is 17 residues. CDR1 and CDR2 from the germline V gene are SGHNT and YYREEE (reference sequence). In nucleotides, the CDR3 is TGTGCCAGCAGTAGGGGACAGGAAGTCCCCATGAACACTGAAGCTTTCTTT. Protein: CASSRGQEVPMNTEAFF. The full variable domain, with the rest looked up from reference TRBV5-4 and TRBJ1-1, is ETGVTQSPTHLIKTRGQQVTLRCSSQSGHNTVSWYQQALGQGPQFIFQYYREEENGRGNFPPRFSGLQFPNYSSELNVNALELDDSALYLCASSRGQEVPMNTEAFFGQGTRLTVV.

This clonotype came up many times. Germline is not matched at one junction end, which may reflect a read error. This chain uses TRBV7-9 with TRBJ1-3; D remains ambiguous. Germline V gene data show CDR1 as SEHNR and CDR2 as FQNEAQ (reference sequence). The CDR3 covers 15 residues. This CDR3 reads CASSSENPSGNTIYF. Written as DNA, the CDR3 is TGTGCCAGCAGCTCCGAGAACCCCTCTGGAAACACCATATACTTT.

The J gene is TRBJ1-1, the V gene TRBV5-6, with 9 positions matching TRBD1. The CDR3 contains 16 residues. CDR1 and CDR2 (germline): SGHDT, YYEEEE. V shed 3 bases and J 3 bases; nucleotides not matched to a gene: 9. The CDR3 sequence: CASSSRYDRGDTEAFF. CDR3 nucleotide sequence: TGTGCCAGCAGCTCGCGTTATGACAGGGGGGACACTGAAGCTTTCTTT.

This clonotype was observed at least ten times. The chain recombines TRBV10-3 with TRBJ2-3; D is uncertain. Germline lookup yields CDR1 ENHRY and CDR2 SYGVKD. The CDR3 runs to 11 residues. The V gene lost 9 bases and the J gene lost 3 bases, with 7 bases spanning the gap. The chain's CDR3 is CAISSTDTQYF. The CDR3, as DNA: TGTGCCATAAGTTCTACAGATACGCAGTATTTT.

At least ten counts were recorded for this clonotype. The J gene is TRBJ1-1, the V gene TRBV6-1; D ambiguous. Trimming removed 8 bases from V and 1 base from J, with 11 bases in between. The CDR3 sequence is 13 residues long. Germline values: CDR1 MNHNS, CDR2 SASEGT. The CDR3 loop is CASQRVRNTEAFF. The CDR3 coding sequence is TGTGCCAGCCAGCGGGTCAGGAACACTGAAGCTTTCTTT.

This clonotype was detected many times. The rearrangement joins TRBV12-3 or TRBV12-4 to TRBJ2-1; D may be TRBD2 (5 bases). Trimming left V 5 bases short and J 4 bases short, with 12 bases between. CDR3 length: 14 amino acids. CDR3 in DNA: TGTGCCAGCAGTCTCCGGGATATATACAATGAGCAGTTCTTC. This gives the protein CASSLRDIYNEQFF.

This clonotype was seen ten or more times. This rearrangement joins TRBV27 to TRBJ1-2; TRBD1 matches 11 bases. The V segment lost 3 bases and the J segment 3 bases; nucleotides outside the gene matches: 3. Per the germline V gene, CDR1 is MNHEY and CDR2 is SMNVEV (reference sequence). The CDR3 spans 15 residues. For the CDR3, the DNA is TGTGCCAGCAGTTTCACGGGACAGGGGGACTATGGCTACACCTTC. It yields the protein CASSFTGQGDYGYTF.

This clonotype was observed at least ten times. This chain joins TRBV4-1 and TRBJ2-3; D perhaps matches TRBD2 (6 bases). V was pared by 0 bases and J by 3 bases, with 19 bases between. The CDR3 contains 18 residues. Germline-derived CDR1 and CDR2 are MGHRA and YSYEKL. In DNA form, the CDR3 reads TGCGCCAGCAGCCAAGATTGGCCCATTAGGGGAGGTACAGATACGCAGTATTTT. The encoded protein is CASSQDWPIRGGTDTQYF.

The chain uses TRBV18 and TRBJ2-1; 8 bases map to TRBD1. Trimming at V came to 0 bases and at J to 4 bases, leaving 5 bases not matched to a gene. The CDR3 runs to 16 residues. Looked up from germline, CDR1 is KGHSH and CDR2 is LQKENI. This CDR3 reads CASSPPSGQGYNEQFF. For the CDR3, the DNA is TGTGCCAGCTCACCACCGTCCGGACAGGGATACAATGAGCAGTTCTTC.

This chain links TRBV5-1 with TRBJ1-6, with 7 bases aligning to TRBD1. V was clipped by 4 bases and J by 8 bases; unmatched bases: 6. Per germline, CDR1 SGHRS and CDR2 YFSETQ. There are 14 residues in the CDR3. Here the CDR3 reads CASSKGQSDSPLHF. Written as DNA, the CDR3 is TGCGCCAGCAGCAAGGGACAGTCTGATTCACCCCTCCACTTT.

CDR3 protein: CASSLRGITGELFF. The CDR3 DNA sequence: TGTGCCAGCTCCTTACGGGGGATCACCGGGGAGCTGTTTTTT. The chain combines TRBV27 with TRBJ2-2, with D possibly TRBD2 on 6 matching bases. The length of the CDR3 is 14 residues. The germline V gene encodes CDR1 MNHEY and CDR2 SMNVEV (reference sequence). V lost 8 bases and J lost 4, with 14 bases in between.

This clonotype has only a few counts. The chain is built from TRBV5-1 and TRBJ1-3; no firm D call. The CDR3 has 14 amino acids. Germline assignment: CDR1 SGHRS and CDR2 YFSETQ. Trimming shortened V by 0 bases and J by 3 bases, and 7 bases separated the two germline ends. The CDR3 protein is CASSLGPIGNTIYF. CDR3 nucleotides: TGCGCCAGCAGCTTGGGGCCGATTGGAAACACCATATATTTT.

In this sample, this clonotype turned up a few times. V and J are TRBV11-2 and TRBJ2-3; D gene ambiguous. CDR1 is SGHAT, CDR2 FQNNGV, per germline. This CDR3 is built from 14 residues. Trimming left V 5 bases short and J 4 bases short, with 13 bases between. CDR3 residues: CASSPPKEPDTQYF. The CDR3, as DNA: TGTGCCAGCAGCCCGCCCAAGGAGCCAGATACGCAGTATTTT.

This clonotype was seen repeatedly, ten times or more. This chain connects TRBV27 to TRBJ2-1, with 10 bases aligning to TRBD1. The CDR3 runs 17 residues. Germline V gives CDR1 MNHEY, CDR2 SMNVEV (reference sequence). After removal of 4 bases from V and 8 bases from J, the junction contained 14 bases not matched to a gene. CDR3 nucleotides: TGTGCCAGCAGTTCCCCCTCCAGACAGGGGGCTTTCGATGAGCAGTTCTTC. Translation gives CASSSPSRQGAFDEQFF.

The sample holds many counts of this clonotype. This chain uses TRBV21-1 with TRBJ1-3; the table's TRBD1 call for D was not verified on the DNA. TRBV21-1 is assigned pseudogene status. The CDR3 covers 16 residues. The CDR3 sequence is CASSIPGKLSGNTIYF. In DNA form, the CDR3 reads TGTGCCAGCAGCATACCAGGGAAATTATCTGGAAACACCATATATTTT.

This clonotype was recorded at least ten times. The V and J genes are TRBV29-1 and TRBJ2-1; perhaps TRBD1 as D (5 bases). The CDR3 sequence is 11 residues long. V was clipped by 4 bases and J by 6 bases, with 7 bases between them. In germline, CDR1 is SQVTM, CDR2 ANQGSEA. In DNA form, the CDR3 reads TGCAGCGTTGTCAGGGCCAATGAGCAGTTCTTC. Translated: CSVVRANEQFF.

This clonotype was observed a few times. The rearrangement links TRBV11-2 to TRBJ1-3, with D hard to call. CDR1 SGHAT and CDR2 FQNNGV come from the germline V gene. The CDR3 totals 13 residues. The V and J ends lost 3 bases and 5 bases respectively, with 8 bases between them. This CDR3 is CASSFNSRNTIYF. Here the CDR3 DNA reads TGTGCCAGCAGCTTTAACAGTAGAAACACCATATATTTT.

The chain carries TRBV4-3 and TRBJ2-3; 7 bases fit TRBD1. V was pared by 3 bases and J by 0 bases, with 6 bases of the junction left unmatched. Germline-derived CDR1 and CDR2 are LGHNA and YSLEER. The length of the CDR3 is 16 residues. This CDR3 reads CASSQGQTPSTDTQYF. The CDR3 DNA sequence: TGCGCCAGCAGCCAGGGACAGACTCCTAGCACAGATACGCAGTATTTT.

The chain has TRBV2 and TRBJ2-4, with TRBD1 as a possible D gene (6 bases). CDR3 length: 18 amino acids. The germline V and J ends were trimmed by 3 bases and 2 bases, with 20 bases remaining between them. The germline gives CDR1 SNHLY, CDR2 FYNNEI. DNA for the CDR3: TGTGCCAGCAGTGAGCGAGTTCAGGGGCCCTTGACCAAAAACATTCAGTACTTC. Its translation: CASSERVQGPLTKNIQYF.

This clonotype was detected only a few times. The CDR3 region is CASSPSGGSGANVLTF. In nucleotides, the CDR3 is TGTGCCAGCAGCCCCAGCGGGGGATCTGGGGCCAACGTCCTGACTTTC. This chain uses TRBV7-2 with TRBJ2-6; TRBD2 matches at 8 bases. The CDR3 consists of 16 residues. The V gene's germline CDR1 is SGHTA and CDR2 FQGNSA. The trim removed 5 bases at V and 1 base at J, leaving 4 bases unmatched.

Only a few counts were recorded for this clonotype. For the CDR3, the DNA is TGTGCCAGCAGCTTGACTAGATTGAATGAGCAGTTCTTC. It encodes CASSLTRLNEQFF. This chain links TRBV7-9 with TRBJ2-1; TRBD2 might be the D (6 bases). The V gene lost 3 bases and the J gene lost 7 bases, with 10 bases spanning the gap. The germline V gene has CDR1 SEHNR and CDR2 FQNEAQ (reference sequence). CDR3 size: 13 residues.

The V gene is TRBV7-9, the J gene TRBJ1-5; 9 positions match TRBD1. This CDR3 is built from 15 residues. Germline CDR1 is SEHNR and CDR2 is FQNEAQ (reference sequence). J gave up 8 bases and V 3 bases, and 8 bases lay outside the gene matches. The CDR3 DNA reads TGTGCCAGCAGCTTGTCCGGGACAGGGCCAGAGCCCCAGCATTTT. Its protein product is CASSLSGTGPEPQHF.

To note about this clonotype: A clone one base away is much larger, so this may be a read error. V gene TRBV4-1 combines with J gene TRBJ2-5; D is unclear. CDR1 is MGHRA, CDR2 YSYEKL, per germline. Trimming shortened V by 4 bases and J by 7 bases, and 10 bases separated the two germline ends. The CDR3 contains 12 residues. The chain's CDR3 is CASSRVSSTQYF. In DNA, the CDR3 is TGCGCCAGCAGCCGAGTTTCGTCGACCCAGTACTTC.

The chain employs TRBV10-3 and TRBJ2-7; D call uncertain. The CDR3 has 13 residues. Germline CDR1 and CDR2: ENHRY and SYGVKD. V shed 2 bases and J shed 0 bases, with 5 bases lying between them. CDR3 region: CAISEVYSYEQYF. The CDR3 DNA reads as TGTGCCATCAGTGAGGTCTACTCCTACGAGCAGTACTTC.

This clonotype was counted only a few times. V usage is TRBV4-3 and J usage is TRBJ1-5, with D unresolved. Germline values: CDR1 LGHNA, CDR2 YSLEER. This CDR3 spans 18 amino acids. Deletions cut 0 bases from V and 3 bases from J, with 18 bases between. CDR3 nucleotide sequence: TGCGCCAGCAGCCAAGACCGGCTAGGAACTTTCGCCAATCAGCCCCAGCATTTT. Its protein product is CASSQDRLGTFANQPQHF.

This clonotype was detected a few times. The chain joins TRBV5-1 to TRBJ2-1; the D gene is possibly TRBD2 (5 bases). This CDR3 contains 15 residues. CDR1 and CDR2 (germline): SGHRS, YFSETQ. Trimming left V 7 bases short and J 1 base short, with 15 bases between. CDR3 loop: CASHRRYGSYNEQFF. CDR3 nucleotides: TGCGCCAGCCATCGGAGGTACGGGTCCTACAATGAGCAGTTCTTC.

Many counts were recorded for this clonotype. The rearrangement links TRBV4-3 to TRBJ1-3, with TRBD1 matching over 9 bases. The CDR3 runs 15 residues. The germline gives CDR1 LGHNA, CDR2 YSLEER. V lost 5 bases to trimming and J lost 2 bases; unmatched junction nucleotides: 4. CDR3 residues: CASSSQGAAGNTIYF. In DNA form, the CDR3 reads TGCGCCAGCAGCTCACAGGGGGCGGCTGGAAACACCATATATTTT.

This clonotype came up a few times. The V and J genes are TRBV25-1 and TRBJ1-1; TRBD1 matches at 7 bases. There are 15 residues in the CDR3. J was trimmed by 5 bases and V by 3 bases; bases with no gene match: 9. In germline, CDR1 is MGHDK, CDR2 SYGVNS. This CDR3 is CASSEAGGLRTEAFF. DNA of the CDR3: TGTGCCAGCAGTGAGGCAGGGGGTCTAAGAACTGAAGCTTTCTTT.